This T cell receptor beta chain appears in the sequencing data of a study of control samples from healthy donors and cancer patients. Trimming stripped 2 bases from V and 8 bases from J, with 10 bases between. The CDR3 consists of 13 residues. The germline V gene encodes CDR1 SGHRS and CDR2 YFSETQ. The data were produced by immunoSEQ multiplex PCR, yet TCRdb's version contains in-frame clones alone and is incomplete. The data hold 71,000 or so clones, with nearly 90% observed a single time. The specimen was PBMCs. This receptor was identified in a man aged 55 to 70 with lung cancer. The J gene is TRBJ1-4, the V gene TRBV5-1; possibly TRBD1 for D (5 bases). CDR3 in DNA: TGCGCCAGCAGCTTAGGGGACGGAGAAAAACTGTTTTTT. Translated: CASSLGDGEKLFF. Variable domain in full (rest from reference TRBV5-1 and TRBJ1-4): KAGVTQTPRYLIKTRGQQVTLSCSPISGHRSVSWYQQTPGQGLQFLFEYFSETQRNKGNFPGRFSGRQFSNSRSEMNVSTLELGDSALYLCASSLGDGEKLFFGSGTQLSVL.